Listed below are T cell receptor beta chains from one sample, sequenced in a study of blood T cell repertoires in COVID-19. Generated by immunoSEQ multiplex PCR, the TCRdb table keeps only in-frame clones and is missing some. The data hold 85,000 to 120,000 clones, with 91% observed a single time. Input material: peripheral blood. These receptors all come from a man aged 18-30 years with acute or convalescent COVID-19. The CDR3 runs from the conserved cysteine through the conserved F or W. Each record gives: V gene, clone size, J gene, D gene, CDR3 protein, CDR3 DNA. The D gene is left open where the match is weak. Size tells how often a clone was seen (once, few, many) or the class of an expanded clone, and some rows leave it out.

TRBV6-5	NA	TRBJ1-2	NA	CASSRQSANYGYTF	TGTGCCAGCAGTAGACAGTCCGCTAACTATGGCTACACCTTC
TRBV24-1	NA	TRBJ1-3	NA	CATSDLTENTIYF	TGTGCCACCAGTGATTTGACAGAGAACACCATATATTTT
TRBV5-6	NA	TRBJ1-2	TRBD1	CASSLRGTDYGYTF	TGTGCCAGCAGCCTAAGGGGGACAGACTATGGCTACACCTTC
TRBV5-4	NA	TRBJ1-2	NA	CASSLRQIANYGYTF	TGTGCCAGCAGCTTGCGACAGATAGCTAACTATGGCTACACCTTC
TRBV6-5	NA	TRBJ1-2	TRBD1	CASSLRTGPFQNGYTF	TGTGCCAGCAGTTTGCGGACAGGGCCCTTTCAGAATGGCTACACCTTC
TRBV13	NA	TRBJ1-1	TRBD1	CASSHGQGGTEAFF	TGTGCCAGCAGCCACGGACAGGGAGGAACTGAAGCTTTCTTT
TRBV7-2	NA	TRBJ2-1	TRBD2	CASSRTRSSYNEQFF	TGTGCCAGCAGCCGGACTAGGAGCTCCTACAATGAGCAGTTCTTC
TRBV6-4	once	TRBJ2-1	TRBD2	CATSPGTSGGNEQFF	TGTGCCACTTCCCCTGGGACTAGCGGGGGGAATGAGCAGTTCTTC
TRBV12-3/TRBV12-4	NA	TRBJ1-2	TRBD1	CASRVTGNYGYTF	TGTGCCAGCAGAGTGACAGGGAACTATGGCTACACCTTC
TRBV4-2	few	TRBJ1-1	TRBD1	CASSQAGTAGTEAFF	TGTGCCAGCAGCCAAGCCGGGACAGCTGGGACTGAAGCTTTCTTT
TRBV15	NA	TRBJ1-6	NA	CATSRDWGVTSPLHF	TGTGCCACCAGCAGAGATTGGGGGGTTACTTCACCCCTCCACTTT
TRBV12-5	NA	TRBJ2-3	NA	CASGLVGEGTDTQYF	TGTGCTAGTGGTTTGGTAGGGGAGGGCACAGATACGCAGTATTTT
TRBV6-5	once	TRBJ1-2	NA	CASSNGQLYGYTF	TGTGCCAGCAGTAATGGACAGCTCTATGGCTACACCTTC
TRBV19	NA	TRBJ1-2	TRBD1	CASSLKGTAHNGYTF	TGTGCCAGTAGTCTAAAGGGGACAGCGCACAATGGCTACACCTTC
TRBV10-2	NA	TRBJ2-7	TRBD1	CASSLTGEIYEQYF	TGCGCCAGCAGCCTGACAGGGGAGATCTACGAGCAGTACTTC
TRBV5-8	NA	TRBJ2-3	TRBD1	CASSIRQGRTDTQYF	TGTGCCAGCAGCATCCGACAGGGGCGCACAGATACGCAGTATTTT
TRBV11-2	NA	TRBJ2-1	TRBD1	CASSLDRGPYNEQFF	TGTGCCAGCAGCCTTGACAGGGGCCCCTACAATGAGCAGTTCTTC
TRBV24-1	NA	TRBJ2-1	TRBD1	CATSDLARDRGPDEQFF	TGTGCCACCAGTGACCTAGCCCGGGACAGGGGCCCCGATGAGCAGTTCTTC
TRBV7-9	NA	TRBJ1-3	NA	CASSGGRAGNTIYF	TGTGCCAGCAGCGGTGGGAGGGCCGGAAACACCATATATTTT
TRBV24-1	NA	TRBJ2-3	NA	CATSDLRVFGGDTQYF	TGTGCCACCAGTGATTTGCGGGTCTTCGGAGGAGATACGCAGTATTTT
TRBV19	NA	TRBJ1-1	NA	CASTIHGDTEAFF	TGTGCCAGTACCATACACGGGGACACTGAAGCTTTCTTT
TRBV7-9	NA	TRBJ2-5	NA	CAVARANSQETQYF	TGTGCCGTCGCGAGGGCGAATAGCCAAGAGACCCAGTACTTC
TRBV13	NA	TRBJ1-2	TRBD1	CASSQLPTGGVGYTF	TGTGCCAGCAGCCAACTCCCTACAGGGGGGGTGGGCTACACCTTC
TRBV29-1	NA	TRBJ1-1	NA	CSVGAWNTEAFF	TGCAGCGTTGGTGCGTGGAACACTGAAGCTTTCTTT
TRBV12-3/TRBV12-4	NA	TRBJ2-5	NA	CASRQEETQYF	TGTGCCAGCAGACAAGAAGAGACCCAGTACTTC
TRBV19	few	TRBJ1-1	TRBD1	CASRMGQARTEAFF	TGTGCCAGTAGAATGGGACAGGCCCGGACTGAAGCTTTCTTT
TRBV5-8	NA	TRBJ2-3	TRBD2	CASSRGLAGATTQYF	TGTGCCAGCAGTCGTGGACTAGCGGGAGCCACAACGCAGTATTTT
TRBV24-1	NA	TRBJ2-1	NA	CATSDFAGVDNEQFF	TGTGCCACCAGTGATTTCGCCGGGGTTGACAATGAGCAGTTCTTC
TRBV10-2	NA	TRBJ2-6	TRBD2	CASSVVTSGYSSGANVLTF	TGCGCCAGCAGTGTCGTGACTAGCGGCTATAGCTCTGGGGCCAACGTCCTGACTTTC
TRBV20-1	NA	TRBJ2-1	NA	CSARGGGEQFF	TGCAGTGCTAGAGGCGGGGGCGAGCAGTTCTTC
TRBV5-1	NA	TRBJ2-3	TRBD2	CASSSLAGGTTDTQYF	TGCGCCAGCAGCTCACTAGCGGGAGGGACCACAGATACGCAGTATTTT
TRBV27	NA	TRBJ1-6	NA	CASRLDDRRNSPLHF	TGTGCCAGCAGATTAGACGACAGGCGAAATTCACCCCTCCACTTT
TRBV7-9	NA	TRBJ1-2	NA	CASSRGQSELANYGYTF	TGTGCCAGCAGCAGAGGACAGTCCGAGTTAGCTAACTATGGCTACACCTTC
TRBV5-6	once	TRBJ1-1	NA	CASRPEGNTEAFF	TGTGCCAGCAGACCGGAGGGAAACACTGAAGCTTTCTTT
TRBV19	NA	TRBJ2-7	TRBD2	CATRAPSGGEQYF	TGTGCCACCAGGGCACCGTCCGGGGGGGAGCAGTACTTC
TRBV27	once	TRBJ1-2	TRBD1	CASSPTVAGGGYGYTF	TGTGCCAGCAGCCCCACGGTGGCAGGGGGAGGCTATGGCTACACCTTC
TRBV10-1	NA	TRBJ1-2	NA	CASRGLSGQTSYGYTF	TGCGCCAGCAGGGGATTATCCGGACAGACCTCCTATGGCTACACCTTC
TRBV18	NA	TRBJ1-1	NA	CASSRETGNTEAFF	TGTGCCAGCTCACGCGAGACAGGAAACACTGAAGCTTTCTTT
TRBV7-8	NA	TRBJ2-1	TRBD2	CASSLDSGSYNEQFF	TGTGCCAGCAGCTTAGATAGCGGGAGCTACAATGAGCAGTTCTTC
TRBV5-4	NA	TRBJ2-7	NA	CASSIRQDSYEQYF	TGTGCCAGCAGCATCCGACAGGACTCCTACGAGCAGTACTTC
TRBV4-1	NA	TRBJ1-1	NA	CASSPSAGSTEAFF	TGCGCCAGCAGCCCCTCTGCGGGGAGCACTGAAGCTTTCTTT
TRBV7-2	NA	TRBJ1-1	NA	CASSLVRWSTEAFF	TGTGCCAGCAGCTTAGTGAGGTGGAGCACTGAAGCTTTCTTT
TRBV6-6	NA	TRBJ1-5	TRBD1	CASSSGGPQHF	TGTGCCAGCAGTTCAGGGGGGCCCCAGCATTTT
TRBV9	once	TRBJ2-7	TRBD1	CASSVESSGQGSYEQYF	TGTGCCAGCAGCGTAGAAAGCTCGGGACAGGGGTCTTACGAGCAGTACTTC
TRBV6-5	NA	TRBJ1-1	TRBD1	CASSKRGQRNTEAFF	TGTGCCAGCAGTAAAAGGGGACAGCGGAACACTGAAGCTTTCTTT